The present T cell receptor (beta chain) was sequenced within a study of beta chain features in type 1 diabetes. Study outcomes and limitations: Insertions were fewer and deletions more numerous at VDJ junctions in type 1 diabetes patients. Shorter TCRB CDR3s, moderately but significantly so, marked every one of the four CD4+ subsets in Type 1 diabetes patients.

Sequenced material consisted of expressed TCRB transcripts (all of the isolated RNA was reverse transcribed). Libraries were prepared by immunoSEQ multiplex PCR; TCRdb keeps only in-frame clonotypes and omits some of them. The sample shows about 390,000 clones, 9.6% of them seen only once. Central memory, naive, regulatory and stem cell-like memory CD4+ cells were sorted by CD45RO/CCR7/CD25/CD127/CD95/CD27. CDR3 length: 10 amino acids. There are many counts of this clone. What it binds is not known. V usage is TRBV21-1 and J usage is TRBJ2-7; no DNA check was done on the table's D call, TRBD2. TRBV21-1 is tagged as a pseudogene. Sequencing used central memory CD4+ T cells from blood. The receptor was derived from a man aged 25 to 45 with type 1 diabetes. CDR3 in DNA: TGTGCCAGCCTGTCCTACGAGCAGTACTTC. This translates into CASLSYEQYF.